This TCR beta chain was recovered during a study of blood T cell repertoires in COVID-19. Study-level information: Samples taken during acute and convalescent COVID-19 were collected in the United States, Italy and Spain.

Generated by immunoSEQ multiplex PCR, the TCRdb table keeps only in-frame clones and is missing some. The sample has over 65,000 clones; around 85% are singletons. Trimming pared 5 bases from V and 8 bases from J, leaving 15 bases between. Germline V gene sequence: CDR1 LNHDA, CDR2 SQIVND (reference sequence). The CDR3 spans 13 residues. Specimen: peripheral blood. The origin of this receptor is an elderly man with active or convalescent COVID-19. The rearrangement uses TRBV19 and TRBJ1-1, with a possible D match to TRBD1 (5 bases). CDR3 nucleotides: TGTGCCAGTAGTCCCTCGAGGGAGGGGGAAGCTTTCTTT. Translated: CASSPSREGEAFF.